This passage covers 10 T cell receptor beta chains from one sample sequenced in a study of shared clonotypes between healthy human individuals. Repertoires were generated with immunoSEQ multiplex PCR, while TCRdb's copy carries only in-frame clones and drops some. The sample includes roughly 1,100,000 clones, about 75% seen only once; the top ten take around 1.5%. Source material: memory CD4+ T cells sorted from blood. Documented subset: CD45RA-negative fraction. The origin of the receptors is a man younger than 35 in good health.

V gene TRBV18 combines with J gene TRBJ2-7; 13 nucleotides agree with TRBD2. V was pared by 6 bases and J by 5 bases, with 4 bases of the junction left unmatched. The length of the CDR3 is 14 residues. The germline CDR1 and CDR2 sequences are KGHSH and LQKENI. Written as DNA, the CDR3 is TGTGCCAGCTCCCCGGGACTAGCGGGGCACGAGCAGTACTTC. Translation: CASSPGLAGHEQYF.

This chain links TRBV9 with TRBJ2-1, with D maybe TRBD2 (6 bases). CDR1 is SGDLS, CDR2 YYNGEE, per germline. V was shortened by 0 bases and J by 9 bases, with 16 bases between the two germline ends. The CDR3 extends over 15 amino acids. The CDR3 loop reads CASSVDGSRIGEQFF. The CDR3 DNA reads as TGTGCCAGCAGCGTAGACGGGAGTAGGATCGGTGAGCAGTTCTTC.

On this clone: Within the sample, other DNA sequences also encode this same CDR3. The chain uses TRBV30 and TRBJ2-3; 7 positions match TRBD1. The V gene's germline CDR1 is GTSNPN and CDR2 SVGIG (reference sequence). V lost 2 bases to trimming and J lost 0 bases; unmatched junction nucleotides: 5. This CDR3 has 15 residues. The CDR3 DNA is TGTGCCTGGAGTCTAGGGGGCGGGAGCACAGATACGCAGTATTTT. Protein product: CAWSLGGGSTDTQYF. The full variable domain, with the rest looked up from reference TRBV30 and TRBJ2-3, is SQTIHQWPATLVQPVGSPLSLECTVEGTSNPNLYWYRQAAGRGLQLLFYSVGIGQISSEVPQNLSASRPQDRQFILSSKKLLLSDSGFYLCAWSLGGGSTDTQYFGPGTRLTVL.

The V and J genes are TRBV5-1 and TRBJ2-5; tentative D call: TRBD2 (5 bases). This CDR3 comprises 14 residues. Per germline, CDR1 SGHRS and CDR2 YFSETQ. V lost 4 bases and J lost 2, with 12 bases in between. The CDR3 here is CASSDTRFQETQYF. The CDR3 coding sequence is TGCGCCAGCAGCGATACTAGATTTCAAGAGACCCAGTACTTC.

V is TRBV7-9 and J is TRBJ2-3, with 7 bases identical to TRBD1. J lost 3 bases, V lost 5 bases, and 8 bases had no gene match. There are 15 residues in the CDR3. Per the germline V gene, CDR1 is SEHNR and CDR2 is FQNEAQ (reference sequence). As DNA, the CDR3 is TGTGCCAGCAGCCCAACAGGGGCCGGGACAGATACGCAGTATTTT. It encodes CASSPTGAGTDTQYF.

The chain combines TRBV19 with TRBJ2-2; no reliable D call. Germline lookup yields CDR1 LNHDA and CDR2 SQIVND (reference sequence). This CDR3 is built from 17 residues. V was clipped by 4 bases and J by 3 bases, with 18 bases between them. The DNA for the CDR3 is TGTGCCAGTAGTACTGTCGGTTGGGCGGATTACACCGGGGAGCTGTTTTTT. Protein sequence: CASSTVGWADYTGELFF.

About this clone: It differs at one base from a far larger clone, so likely a read error. The sample carries other DNA sequences with the same CDR3. V and J are TRBV6-1 and TRBJ2-5, with TRBD1 matching over 8 bases. This CDR3 spans 16 amino acids. In germline, CDR1 is MNHNS, CDR2 SASEGT. V trimming: 4 bases; J trimming: 8 bases; junction bases outside the gene matches: 15. This CDR3 is CASSGAGTGGRETQYF. The CDR3 nucleotides read TGTGCCAGCAGTGGGGCCGGGACAGGTGGAAGAGAAACCCAGTACTTC.

This chain connects TRBV9 to TRBJ2-2, with TRBD2 matching over 8 bases. CDR1 is SGDLS and CDR2 is YYNGEE in the germline V gene. The CDR3 is made up of 15 amino acids. After removal of 4 bases from V and 1 base from J, the junction contained 3 bases not matched to a gene. CDR3 in amino acids: CASSQTSVNTGELFF. DNA of the CDR3: TGTGCCAGCAGCCAGACTAGCGTGAACACCGGGGAGCTGTTTTTT.

This clone appeared once. The CDR3 protein is CSVELVSGANVLTF. CDR3 nucleotide sequence: TGCAGCGTTGAACTGGTGTCCGGGGCCAACGTCCTGACTTTC. This chain uses TRBV29-1 with TRBJ2-6; D remains ambiguous. Trimming stripped 2 bases from V and 4 bases from J, with 9 bases between. The germline CDR1 and CDR2 sequences are SQVTM and ANQGSEA. The length of the CDR3 is 14 residues. The whole variable domain, filled in from reference TRBV29-1 and TRBJ2-6, reads SAVISQKPSRDICQRGTSLTIQCQVDSQVTMMFWYRQQPGQSLTLIATANQGSEATYESGFVIDKFPISRPNLTFSTLTVSNMSPEDSSIYLCSVELVSGANVLTFGAGSRLTVL.

The CDR3 nucleotides are TGTGCCAGCAGCTCGATGACAGGGGTGGCCGGGGAGCTGTTTTTT. This translates into CASSSMTGVAGELFF. The rearrangement uses TRBV7-6 and TRBJ2-2, with TRBD1 matching 8 bases. The CDR3 loop spans 15 amino acids. With V trimmed by 4 bases and J by 6 bases, 7 bases remained unmatched. Germline lookup yields CDR1 SGHVS and CDR2 FNYEAQ.